This entry is about one TCR beta chain. Using immunoSEQ multiplex PCR, the repertoire was profiled, and TCRdb retains in-frame clones only, with some absent. The sample shows approximately 200,000 clones, roughly 84% of them seen only once. This sample was included in a study of blood T cell repertoires in COVID-19. Study-level information: Italy, Spain and the United States were the sources of the convalescent and acute COVID-19 samples. The cDNA or gDNA used as material had been derived from T cells, B-cell-depleted T cells, or PBMCs.

CDR3 length: 16 amino acids. The trim removed 1 base at V and 8 bases at J, leaving 7 bases unmatched. Germline CDR1 reads MGHRA; CDR2 reads YSYEKL. Sequenced input: peripheral blood. The chain links TRBV4-1 to TRBJ1-4; 10 nucleotides agree with TRBD1. This receptor was obtained from a man aged 50-59 years who had recovered from COVID-19. CDR3 nucleotide sequence: TGCGCCAGCAGCCAAGTTACGGGACAGGGGCCGGAAAAACTGTTTTTT. Its protein is CASSQVTGQGPEKLFF.